This TCR beta chain was sequenced in a study of blood T cells in healthy people across ages. There were at least 6 micrograms of total RNA extracted from every sample. Sample-barcoded 5' priming and a J-beta primer mix drove a second PCR of about 6 to 12 cycles. Every cDNA molecule carried a tag from a template-switch adaptor bearing 12 random nucleotides. TCRdb reprocessed the 5' RACE reads via MiXCR and lists one record per CDR3 protein. The sample records around 990,000 distinct CDR3 sequences, less than 45% being singletons. In its sample, this clonotype was seen a few times. The antigen is unknown. Study-level results: The unsorted PBMCs prevented any conclusive comparison of naive versus antigen-experienced cells. No one knew whether donors had CMV, which possibly confounded expanded clonotype changes.

The sequencing input was blood. This receptor was identified in a young man in good health.

The CDR3 DNA sequence: TGTGCCAGCAGCTTGGAACCAGACGATAATGAGCAGTTCTTC. Translated, it gives CASSLEPDDNEQFF. The chain links TRBV5-5 to TRBJ2-1; D not certain. The CDR3 extends over 14 amino acids. The germline V gene has CDR1 SGHKS and CDR2 YYEKEE (reference sequence). V was shortened by 0 bases and J by 7 bases, with 11 bases between the two germline ends.